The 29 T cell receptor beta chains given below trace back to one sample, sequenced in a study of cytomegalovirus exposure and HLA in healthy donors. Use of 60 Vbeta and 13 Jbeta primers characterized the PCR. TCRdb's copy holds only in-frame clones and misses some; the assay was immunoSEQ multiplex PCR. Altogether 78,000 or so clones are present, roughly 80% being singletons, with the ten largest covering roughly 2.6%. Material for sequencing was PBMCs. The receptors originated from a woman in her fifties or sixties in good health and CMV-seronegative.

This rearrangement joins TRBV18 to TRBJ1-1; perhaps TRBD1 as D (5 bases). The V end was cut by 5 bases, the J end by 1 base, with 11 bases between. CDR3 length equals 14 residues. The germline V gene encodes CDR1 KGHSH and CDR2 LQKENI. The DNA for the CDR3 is TGTGCCAGCTCAGTGGGGGAGGGGAACACTGAAGCTTTCTTT. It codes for CASSVGEGNTEAFF.

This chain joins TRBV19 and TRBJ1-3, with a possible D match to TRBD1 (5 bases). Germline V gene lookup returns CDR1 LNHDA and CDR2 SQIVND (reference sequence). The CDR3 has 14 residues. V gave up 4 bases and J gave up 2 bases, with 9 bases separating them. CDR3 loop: CASSTAGPGNTIYF. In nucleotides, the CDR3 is TGTGCCAGTAGTACAGCAGGGCCTGGAAACACCATATATTTT. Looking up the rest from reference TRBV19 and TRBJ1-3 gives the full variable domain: DGGITQSPKYLFRKEGQNVTLSCEQNLNHDAMYWYRQDPGQGLRLIYYSQIVNDFQKGDIAEGYSVSREKKESFPLTVTSAQKNPTAFYLCASSTAGPGNTIYFGEGSWLTVV.

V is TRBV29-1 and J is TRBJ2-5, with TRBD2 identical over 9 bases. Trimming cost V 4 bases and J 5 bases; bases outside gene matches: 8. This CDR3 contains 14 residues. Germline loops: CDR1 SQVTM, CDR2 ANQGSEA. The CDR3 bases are TGCAGCGTTGGGCCTAGCGGGAACGAGGAGACCCAGTACTTC. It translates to CSVGPSGNEETQYF.

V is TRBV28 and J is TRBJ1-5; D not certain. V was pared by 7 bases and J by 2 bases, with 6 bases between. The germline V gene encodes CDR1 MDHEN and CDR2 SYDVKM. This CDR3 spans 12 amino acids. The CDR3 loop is CASIQGNQPQHF. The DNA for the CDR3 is TGTGCCAGCATACAAGGCAATCAGCCCCAGCATTTT.

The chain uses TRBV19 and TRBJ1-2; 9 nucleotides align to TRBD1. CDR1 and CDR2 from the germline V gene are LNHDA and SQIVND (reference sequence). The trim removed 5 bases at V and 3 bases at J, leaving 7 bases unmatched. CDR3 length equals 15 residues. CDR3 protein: CASSETTGGDYGYTF. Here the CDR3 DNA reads TGTGCCAGTAGTGAAACGACAGGGGGGGACTATGGCTACACCTTC.

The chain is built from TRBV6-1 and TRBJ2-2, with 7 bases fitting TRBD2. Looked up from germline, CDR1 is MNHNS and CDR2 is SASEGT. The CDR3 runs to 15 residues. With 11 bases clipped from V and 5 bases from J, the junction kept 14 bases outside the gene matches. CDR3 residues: CAACPRELNTGELFF. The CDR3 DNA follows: TGTGCCGCGTGCCCGCGGGAGCTTAATACCGGGGAGCTGTTTTTT.

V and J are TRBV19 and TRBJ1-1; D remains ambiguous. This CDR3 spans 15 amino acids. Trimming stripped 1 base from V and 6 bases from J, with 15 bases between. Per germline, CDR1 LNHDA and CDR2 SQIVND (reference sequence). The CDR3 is CASSIGRRVRSEAFF. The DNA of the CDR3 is TGTGCCAGTAGTATAGGGAGACGGGTGCGGTCTGAAGCTTTCTTT. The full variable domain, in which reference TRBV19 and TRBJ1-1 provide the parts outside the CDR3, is DGGITQSPKYLFRKEGQNVTLSCEQNLNHDAMYWYRQDPGQGLRLIYYSQIVNDFQKGDIAEGYSVSREKKESFPLTVTSAQKNPTAFYLCASSIGRRVRSEAFFGQGTRLTVV.

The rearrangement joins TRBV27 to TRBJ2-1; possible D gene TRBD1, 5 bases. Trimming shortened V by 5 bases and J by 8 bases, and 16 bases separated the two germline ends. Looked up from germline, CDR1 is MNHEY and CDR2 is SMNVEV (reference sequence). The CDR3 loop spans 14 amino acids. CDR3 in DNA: TGTGCCAGCAGTCCCGCCACAGGATCTTATGAGCAGTTCTTC. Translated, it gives CASSPATGSYEQFF.

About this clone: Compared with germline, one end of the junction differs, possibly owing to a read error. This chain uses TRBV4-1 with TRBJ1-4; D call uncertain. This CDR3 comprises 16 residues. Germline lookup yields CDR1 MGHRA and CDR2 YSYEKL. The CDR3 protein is CASSQEIRTDYEILFF. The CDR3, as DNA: TGCGCCAGCAGCCAAGAGATCCGGACTGATTATGAAATACTGTTTTTT.

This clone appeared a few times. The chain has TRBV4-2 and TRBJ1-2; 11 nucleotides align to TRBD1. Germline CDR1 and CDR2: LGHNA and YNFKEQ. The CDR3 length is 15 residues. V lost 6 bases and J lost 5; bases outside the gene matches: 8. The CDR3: CASSSRTGGGYGYTF. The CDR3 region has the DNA TGTGCCAGCAGTTCTCGGACAGGGGGCGGGTATGGCTACACCTTC.

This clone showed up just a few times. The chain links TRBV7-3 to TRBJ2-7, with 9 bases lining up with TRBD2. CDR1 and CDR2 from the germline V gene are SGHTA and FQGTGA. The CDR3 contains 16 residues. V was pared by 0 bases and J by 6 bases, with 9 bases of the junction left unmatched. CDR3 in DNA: TGTGCCAGCAGCTTAACCGCGGGACTAGCATATTCCGAGCAGTACTTC. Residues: CASSLTAGLAYSEQYF.

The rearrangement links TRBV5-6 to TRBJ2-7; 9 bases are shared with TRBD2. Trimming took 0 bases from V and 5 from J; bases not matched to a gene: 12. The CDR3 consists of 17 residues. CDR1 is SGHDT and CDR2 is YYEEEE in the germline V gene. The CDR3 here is CASSLGIGSGRLNEQYF. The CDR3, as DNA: TGTGCCAGCAGCTTGGGAATTGGTAGCGGGAGACTAAACGAGCAGTACTTC.

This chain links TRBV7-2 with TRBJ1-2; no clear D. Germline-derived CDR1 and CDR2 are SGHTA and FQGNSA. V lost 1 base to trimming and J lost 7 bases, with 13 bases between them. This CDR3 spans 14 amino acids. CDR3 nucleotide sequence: TGTGCCAGCAGCTTAGATGCAGGACTTGCTGGCTACACCTTC. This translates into CASSLDAGLAGYTF.

CDR3 nucleotide sequence: TGTGCCAGCACCGAAGGGGACAGGGGCCAGCCCCAGCATTTT. This sequence encodes CASTEGDRGQPQHF. This chain connects TRBV6-6 to TRBJ1-5; 10 positions agree with TRBD1. V lost 7 bases to trimming and J lost 7 bases; unmatched junction nucleotides: 7. CDR3 size: 14 residues. Germline values: CDR1 MNHNY, CDR2 SVGAGI (reference sequence).

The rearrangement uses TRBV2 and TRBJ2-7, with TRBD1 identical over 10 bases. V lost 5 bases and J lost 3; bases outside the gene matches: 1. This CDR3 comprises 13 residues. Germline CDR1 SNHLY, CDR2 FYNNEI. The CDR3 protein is CASSRTGGYEQYV. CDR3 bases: TGTGCCAGCAGTAGGACAGGGGGCTACGAGCAGTACGTC.

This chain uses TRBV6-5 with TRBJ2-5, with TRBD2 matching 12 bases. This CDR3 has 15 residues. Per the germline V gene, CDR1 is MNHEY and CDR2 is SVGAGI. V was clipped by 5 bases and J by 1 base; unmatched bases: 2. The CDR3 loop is CASSTSGRSQETQYF. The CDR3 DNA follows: TGTGCCAGCAGTACTAGCGGGAGGTCCCAAGAGACCCAGTACTTC.

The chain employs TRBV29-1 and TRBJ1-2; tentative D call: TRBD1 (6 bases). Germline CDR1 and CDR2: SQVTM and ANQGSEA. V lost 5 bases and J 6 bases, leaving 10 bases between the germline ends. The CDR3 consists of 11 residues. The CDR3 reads CSVRGADGYTF. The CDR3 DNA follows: TGCAGCGTTCGGGGGGCAGATGGCTACACCTTC. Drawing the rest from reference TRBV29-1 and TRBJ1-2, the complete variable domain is SAVISQKPSRDICQRGTSLTIQCQVDSQVTMMFWYRQQPGQSLTLIATANQGSEATYESGFVIDKFPISRPNLTFSTLTVSNMSPEDSSIYLCSVRGADGYTFGSGTRLTVV.

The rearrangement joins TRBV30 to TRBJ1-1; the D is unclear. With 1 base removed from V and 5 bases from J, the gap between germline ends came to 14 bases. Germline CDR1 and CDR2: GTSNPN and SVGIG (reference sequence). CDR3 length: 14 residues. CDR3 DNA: TGTGCCTGGAGTGGTTCGGGGTTGGGTACTGAAGCTTTCTTT. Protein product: CAWSGSGLGTEAFF.

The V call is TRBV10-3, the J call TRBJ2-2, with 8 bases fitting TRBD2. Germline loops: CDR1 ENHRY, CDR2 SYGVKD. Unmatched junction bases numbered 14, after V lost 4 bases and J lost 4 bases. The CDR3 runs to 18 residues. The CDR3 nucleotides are TGTGCCATCAGTGGGAACCCACTGCGGGAGGCTAGCACCGGGGAGCTGTTTTTT. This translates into CAISGNPLREASTGELFF.

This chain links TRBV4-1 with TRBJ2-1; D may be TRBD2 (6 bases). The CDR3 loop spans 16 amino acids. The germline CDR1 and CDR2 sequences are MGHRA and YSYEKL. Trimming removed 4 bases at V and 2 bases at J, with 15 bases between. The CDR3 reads CASSPREAGAYNEQFF. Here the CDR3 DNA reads TGCGCCAGCAGCCCACGCGAAGCGGGTGCCTACAATGAGCAGTTCTTC.

CDR3 in amino acids: CASSVGGGSGRSYNEQFF. The CDR3 DNA reads TGTGCCAGCAGCGTAGGAGGGGGTAGCGGGAGGTCCTACAATGAGCAGTTCTTC. The chain couples TRBV9 to TRBJ2-1; TRBD2 aligns across 10 bases. J was trimmed by 1 base and V by 0 bases; bases with no gene match: 7. CDR1 is SGDLS and CDR2 is YYNGEE in the germline V gene. This CDR3 is 18 amino acids long.

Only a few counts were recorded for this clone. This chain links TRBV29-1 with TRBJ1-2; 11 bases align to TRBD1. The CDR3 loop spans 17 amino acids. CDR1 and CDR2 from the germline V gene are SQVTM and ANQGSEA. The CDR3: CTVQILGTGGPYDGYTF. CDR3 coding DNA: TGCACCGTCCAAATACTGGGGACAGGGGGACCATATGATGGCTACACCTTC. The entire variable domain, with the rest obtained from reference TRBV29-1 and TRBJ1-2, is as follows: SAVISQKPSRDICQRGTSLTIQCQVDSQVTMMFWYRQQPGQSLTLIATANQGSEATYESGFVIDKFPISRPNLTFSTLTVSNMSPEDSSIYLCTVQILGTGGPYDGYTFGSGTRLTVV.

This CDR3 is CASSVTTSWANEQFF. The CDR3 nucleotides are TGTGCCAGCAGCGTGACGACTAGTTGGGCCAATGAGCAGTTCTTC. The chain has TRBV9 and TRBJ2-1; possible D gene TRBD2, 6 bases. The germline V and J ends were trimmed by 2 bases and 6 bases, with 15 bases remaining between them. The germline V gene encodes CDR1 SGDLS and CDR2 YYNGEE. The CDR3 is made up of 15 amino acids.

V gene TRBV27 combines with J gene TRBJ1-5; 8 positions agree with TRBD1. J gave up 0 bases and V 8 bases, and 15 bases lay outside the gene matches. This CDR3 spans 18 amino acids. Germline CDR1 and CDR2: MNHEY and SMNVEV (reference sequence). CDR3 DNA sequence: TGTGCCAGCTCCCCGGTGGACAGGGTGGGCTATAGCAATCAGCCCCAGCATTTT. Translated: CASSPVDRVGYSNQPQHF.

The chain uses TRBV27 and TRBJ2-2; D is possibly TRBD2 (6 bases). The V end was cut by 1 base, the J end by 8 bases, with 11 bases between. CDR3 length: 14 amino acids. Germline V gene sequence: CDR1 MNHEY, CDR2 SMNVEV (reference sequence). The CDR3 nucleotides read TGTGCCAGCAGTTTATTGGTGGAGGGAGGGGAGCTGTTTTTT. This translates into CASSLLVEGGELFF.

Written as DNA, the CDR3 is TGTGCCAGCAGCCACCGGGACAGGGGTACCGGGGAGCTGTTTTTT. Residues: CASSHRDRGTGELFF. This sequence joins TRBV13 and TRBJ2-2, with 10 bases fitting TRBD1. Germline loops: CDR1 PRHDT, CDR2 FYEKMQ (reference sequence). The CDR3 contains 15 residues. The trim removed 5 bases at V and 5 bases at J, leaving 5 bases unmatched.

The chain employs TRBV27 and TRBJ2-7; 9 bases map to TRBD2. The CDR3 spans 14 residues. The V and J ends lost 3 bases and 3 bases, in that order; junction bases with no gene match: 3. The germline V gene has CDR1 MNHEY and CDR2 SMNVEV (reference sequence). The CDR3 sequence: CASSLTSGFYEQYF. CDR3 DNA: TGTGCCAGCAGTTTGACTAGCGGATTCTACGAGCAGTACTTC.

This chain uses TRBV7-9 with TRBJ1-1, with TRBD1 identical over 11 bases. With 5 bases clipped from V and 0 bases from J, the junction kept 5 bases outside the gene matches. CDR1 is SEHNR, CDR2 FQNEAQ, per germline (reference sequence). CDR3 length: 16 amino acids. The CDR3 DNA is TGTGCCAGCAGCATCGGGACAGGGGGTATGAACACTGAAGCTTTCTTT. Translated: CASSIGTGGMNTEAFF.

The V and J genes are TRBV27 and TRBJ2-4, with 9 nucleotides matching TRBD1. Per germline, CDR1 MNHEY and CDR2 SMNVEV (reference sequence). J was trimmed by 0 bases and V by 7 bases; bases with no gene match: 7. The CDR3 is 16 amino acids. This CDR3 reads CASTDRGDLAKNIQYF. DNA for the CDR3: TGTGCCAGCACCGACAGGGGGGATCTAGCCAAAAACATTCAGTACTTC.